This passage covers 30 T cell receptor beta chains from one sample sequenced in a study of CD8+CD57+ T cells in acquired aplastic anemia. Genomic DNA, serving as template, underwent TCR beta VDJ and CDR3 profiling. TCRdb re-derived calls from the reads in MiXCR, one entry per CDR3 protein. The sample contains around 21,000 distinct CDR3 sequences, 30% to 50% of which appear only once. General study points: CD8+CD57+ cells from patients were less diverse than total CD4+ and CD8+ pools.

Antigen specificity for these receptors is unknown. Individuals selected for sequencing had exhibited CD8+CD57+ cell expansion on flow cytometry. Sequencing input: CD8+CD57+ T cells sorted from PBMCs. The sample's subset: bead-enriched CD8+CD57+ effector memory T cells from SAA patients. The receptors here all came from a human donor with aplastic anemia.

V gene TRBV2 combines with J gene TRBJ1-5; no clear D gene. The CDR3 totals 13 residues. Germline V lookup: CDR1 SNHLY, CDR2 FYNNEI. With 6 bases removed from V and 0 bases from J, the gap between germline ends came to 6 bases. DNA for the CDR3: TGTGCCAGCAGGGAGGATAGCAATCAGCCCCAGCATTTT. Translated, it gives CASREDSNQPQHF. Complete variable domain (other parts from reference TRBV2 and TRBJ1-5): EPEVTQTPSHQVTQMGQEVILRCVPISNHLYFYWYRQILGQKVEFLVSFYNNEISEKSEIFDDQFSVERPDGSNFTLKIRSTKLEDSAMYFCASREDSNQPQHFGDGTRLSIL.

This clonotype has only one observation. V gene TRBV4-1 combines with J gene TRBJ1-2, with a tentative D call TRBD1 (5 bases). V lost 0 bases, J lost 4 bases, and 15 bases lay in between. The CDR3 length is 16 residues. Germline assignment: CDR1 MGHRA and CDR2 YSYEKL. CDR3 region: CASSQDLTGLIYGYTF. CDR3 sequence (DNA): TGCGCCAGCAGCCAAGATCTCACAGGTTTAATCTATGGCTACACCTTC.

This clonotype was found a few times. The chain joins TRBV2 to TRBJ2-7; the match to TRBD2 covers 9 bases. Germline V gives CDR1 SNHLY, CDR2 FYNNEI. This CDR3 contains 16 residues. Germline trimming cut 2 bases from V and 7 bases from J; bases unmatched to any gene: 12. CDR3 in DNA: TGTGCCAGCAGTGAATGGCCCGCGGCGGGGGGGCTTGAGCAGTACTTC. Translating it yields CASSEWPAAGGLEQYF.

The chain employs TRBV5-1 and TRBJ2-7, with D uncertain. CDR1 and CDR2 from the germline V gene are SGHRS and YFSETQ. Trimming stripped 0 bases from V and 3 bases from J, with 16 bases between. CDR3 size: 16 residues. This CDR3 reads CASSLDLSARSYEQYF. The CDR3 DNA sequence: TGCGCCAGCAGCTTGGATCTGTCCGCACGCAGCTACGAGCAGTACTTC.

The chain employs TRBV20-1 and TRBJ2-7; 11 positions agree with TRBD2. There are 14 residues in the CDR3. Germline V gene data show CDR1 as DFQATT and CDR2 as SNEGSKA (reference sequence). The V and J ends lost 6 bases and 5 bases, in that order; junction bases with no gene match: 9. CDR3 sequence: CSATTSGSGNEQYF. CDR3 coding DNA: TGCAGTGCCACTACTAGCGGGAGCGGCAACGAGCAGTACTTC.

This clonotype has a handful of counts. Written as DNA, the CDR3 is TGTGCCAGCAGCTTCAGGGGGCTCGAGCAGTACGTC. Its translation: CASSFRGLEQYV. The chain recombines TRBV7-9 with TRBJ2-7, with 8 bases identical to TRBD1. The CDR3 extends over 12 amino acids. V shed 3 bases, J shed 6 bases, and the junction held 1 base outside the gene matches. The germline V gene encodes CDR1 SEHNR and CDR2 FQNEAQ (reference sequence).

This chain uses TRBV25-1 with TRBJ2-3; 13 nucleotides agree with TRBD2. The germline gives CDR1 MGHDK, CDR2 SYGVNS. This CDR3 contains 17 residues. V dropped 6 bases and J dropped 11; count of bases not matched to a gene: 17. Here the CDR3 reads CASRGTSGMNSYNEQYF. The CDR3 region has the DNA TGTGCCAGCAGGGGGACTAGCGGGATGAATTCCTACAATGAGCAGTATTTT.

A single count supports this clonotype. In DNA, the CDR3 is TGCGCCAGCACCCCTGTGGTAGGGACCCAGTACTTC. Amino acids: CASTPVVGTQYF. The rearrangement uses TRBV5-1 and TRBJ2-7; the D is unclear. The J call could be wrong; TRBJ2-5 is a better fit for the DNA end. In germline, CDR1 is SGHRS, CDR2 YFSETQ. The CDR3 is 12 residues long.

In its sample, this clonotype was seen a few times. This rearrangement joins TRBV20-1 to TRBJ1-1, with D maybe TRBD1 (5 bases). The CDR3 spans 15 residues. Germline V lookup: CDR1 DFQATT, CDR2 SNEGSKA (reference sequence). With 3 bases removed from V and 4 bases from J, the gap between germline ends came to 18 bases. The CDR3 protein is CSARGDSAVGTEAFF. The CDR3 bases are TGCAGTGCTAGGGGAGACAGCGCGGTAGGCACTGAAGCTTTCTTT.

In this sample, this clonotype turned up many times. The V call is TRBV12-3 or TRBV12-4, the J call TRBJ1-1; D uncertain. V dropped 1 base and J dropped 6 bases, with 15 bases sitting between them. The CDR3 contains 15 residues. The CDR3 DNA is TGTGCCAGCAGTTTAGAGCCAGGCCCAGGCCCTGAAGCTTTCTTT. Translated, it gives CASSLEPGPGPEAFF.

The gene calls are TRBV6-6 and TRBJ1-4, with 8 bases lining up with TRBD1. Looked up from germline, CDR1 is MNHNY and CDR2 is SVGAGI (reference sequence). V dropped 2 bases and J dropped 5; count of bases not matched to a gene: 4. CDR3 length: 15 amino acids. CDR3 sequence reads: CASSYRQGPNEKLFF. CDR3 DNA sequence: TGTGCCAGCAGTTACAGACAGGGGCCAAATGAAAAACTGTTTTTT.

As for this clonotype: It is unclear where the CDR3 begins or ends on the DNA, so no DNA is shown, and the CDR3 is as TCRdb lists it. The chain has TRBV7-6 and TRBJ2-1; TRBD1 reflects the table's D call only, with no check against the DNA. The germline V gene has CDR1 SGHVS and CDR2 FNYEAQ. The CDR3 totals 22 residues, both ends included. The CDR3 here is CASSFYICSARNRETDFNEQFF.

This clonotype was seen more than once but under ten times. The chain has TRBV7-2 and TRBJ2-7; D is uncertain. Trimming took 3 bases from V and 0 from J, leaving 6 bases between them. CDR1 and CDR2 from the germline V gene are SGHTA and FQGNSA. The CDR3 is made up of 13 amino acids. CDR3 coding DNA: TGTGCCAGCAGCTTCCTTGACTCCTACGAGCAGTACTTC. It codes for CASSFLDSYEQYF.

This clonotype was recorded many times. The CDR3 DNA reads TGTGCCAGCAGGGGACTGCAACGCGGCACAGATACGCAGTATTTT. It is translated as CASRGLQRGTDTQYF. The rearrangement joins TRBV2 to TRBJ2-3; possible D gene TRBD2, 6 bases. The germline V and J ends were trimmed by 6 bases and 1 base, with 14 bases remaining between them. From germline, CDR1 is SNHLY and CDR2 FYNNEI. This CDR3 spans 15 amino acids.

A few counts support this clonotype. In DNA form, the CDR3 reads TGTGCCAGCAAAGAGGGACTAGCGGGATACAATGAGCAGTTCTTC. It specifies CASKEGLAGYNEQFF. The chain combines TRBV2 with TRBJ2-1; 13 nucleotides line up with TRBD2. The germline V gene has CDR1 SNHLY and CDR2 FYNNEI. Trimming cost V 7 bases and J 4 bases; bases outside gene matches: 4. CDR3 length: 15 residues.

This clonotype was observed a handful of times. This chain uses TRBV12-3 or TRBV12-4 with TRBJ1-2; maybe TRBD1 (6 bases). The ends were cut back, 7 bases at V and 10 bases at J, with 19 bases in the middle. The CDR3 has 13 amino acids. CDR3 DNA: TGTGCCAGCACCTTCGGACAGTCCTTTGACTACACCTTC. Translation: CASTFGQSFDYTF.

The chain is built from TRBV24-1 and TRBJ1-1; the D is unclear. CDR1 and CDR2 (germline): KGHDR, SFDVKD. The ends were cut back, 8 bases at V and 3 bases at J, with 15 bases in the middle. The CDR3 runs 14 residues. The CDR3 DNA reads as TGTGCCACCATAGTGACACCCATGGACACTGAAGCTTTCTTT. It codes for CATIVTPMDTEAFF.

This clonotype has a count of ten or more. The CDR3 region is CASSSQGALYEQYF. For the CDR3, the DNA is TGTGCCAGCAGCTCGCAGGGGGCGTTGTACGAGCAGTACTTC. This chain connects TRBV7-9 to TRBJ2-7, with 8 bases aligning to TRBD1. Trimming cost V 4 bases and J 4 bases; bases outside gene matches: 6. The CDR3 runs to 14 residues. Germline V gene data show CDR1 as SEHNR and CDR2 as FQNEAQ (reference sequence).

J is TRBJ2-7 and V is TRBV28; D is perhaps TRBD1 (6 bases). The CDR3 totals 14 residues. V was trimmed by 7 bases and J by 0 bases, leaving 13 bases between them. Germline CDR1 MDHEN, CDR2 SYDVKM. CDR3 DNA: TGTGCCAGCACCCGAGACAGGAGCTCCTACGAGCAGTACTTC. This encodes CASTRDRSSYEQYF.

The chain joins TRBV9 to TRBJ2-2; TRBD1 might be the D (6 bases). The CDR3 loop spans 16 amino acids. The V end was cut by 3 bases, the J end by 1 base, with 13 bases between. The germline V gene has CDR1 SGDLS and CDR2 YYNGEE. This CDR3 reads CASSASGTLNTGELFF. In DNA, the CDR3 is TGTGCCAGCAGCGCGTCCGGGACACTGAACACCGGGGAGCTGTTTTTT. The complete variable domain, with remaining parts taken from reference TRBV9 and TRBJ2-2, reads DSGVTQTPKHLITATGQRVTLRCSPRSGDLSVYWYQQSLDQGLQFLIQYYNGEERAKGNILERFSAQQFPDLHSELNLSSLELGDSALYFCASSASGTLNTGELFFGEGSRLTVL.

The chain has TRBV3-1 and TRBJ2-7; a weak D match, TRBD1 (5 bases). Trimming shortened V by 1 base and J by 5 bases, and 12 bases separated the two germline ends. The germline V gene has CDR1 LGHDT and CDR2 YNNKEL (reference sequence). The CDR3 has 14 residues. The CDR3 coding sequence is TGTGCCAGCAGCCAAGCTGGGGCCTACGACGAGCAGTACTTC. Protein sequence: CASSQAGAYDEQYF.

The chain carries TRBV2 and TRBJ1-5; 7 bases line up with TRBD1. Germline V CDR1 and CDR2: SNHLY, FYNNEI. The ends lost 6 bases at V and 4 bases at J; junction bases unmatched: 3. The CDR3 is 13 residues long. Written as DNA, the CDR3 is TGTGCCAGCAGGACAGGGCTGAATCAGCCCCAGCATTTT. It is translated as CASRTGLNQPQHF.

The sample holds many counts of this clonotype. The CDR3 sequence: CASSLRGQGAEGYTF. The CDR3 coding sequence is TGTGCCAGCAGCTTAAGAGGACAGGGGGCGGAAGGCTACACCTTC. The chain is built from TRBV7-2 and TRBJ1-2, with 11 bases lining up with TRBD1. Trimming cost V 2 bases and J 8 bases; bases outside gene matches: 7. Germline-derived CDR1 and CDR2 are SGHTA and FQGNSA. The CDR3 totals 15 residues.

As to this clonotype: One end of the junction fails to match germline, which may point to a read error. The V call is TRBV10-3, the J call TRBJ2-7, with no clear D. From germline, CDR1 is ENHRY and CDR2 SYGVKD. The CDR3 has 11 residues. CDR3 nucleotides: TGTGCCATCAGTGATGTCTACGGGCAGTACTTC. Translating it yields CAISDVYGQYF.

This clonotype has just a few counts. V usage is TRBV19 and J usage is TRBJ1-5; a weak D match, TRBD1 (5 bases). V was shortened by 7 bases and J by 9 bases, with 13 bases between the two germline ends. Germline CDR1 is LNHDA and CDR2 is SQIVND (reference sequence). This CDR3 has 12 amino acids. The CDR3 nucleotides are TGTGCCAGTAATGGGGCGCAGGGGCCCCAGCATTTT. Translating gives CASNGAQGPQHF.

This clonotype is labeled as medium-sized (0.01 to 0.1%). The chain joins TRBV10-2 to TRBJ2-1, with D possibly TRBD1 on 6 matching bases. The CDR3 consists of 16 residues. V was pared by 0 bases and J by 0 bases, with 9 bases between. CDR1 is WSHSY, CDR2 SAAADI, per germline. The CDR3 DNA is TGCGCCAGCAGTGAGTCGAGGGGGAGCTCCTACAATGAGCAGTTCTTC. Amino acid sequence: CASSESRGSSYNEQFF.

This clonotype was recorded at least ten times. The chain combines TRBV7-8 with TRBJ2-3; D remains unclear. The CDR3 has 14 amino acids. Trimming cost V 3 bases and J 0 bases, with 7 bases left between them. Germline loops: CDR1 SGHVS, CDR2 FQNEAQ. The CDR3 sequence: CASSFLTSTDTQYF. Here the CDR3 DNA reads TGTGCCAGCAGCTTCCTAACTAGCACAGATACGCAGTATTTT.

This chain uses TRBV4-1 with TRBJ1-4; 8 nucleotides align to TRBD1. There are 15 residues in the CDR3. V lost 4 bases to trimming and J lost 8 bases; unmatched junction nucleotides: 9. The germline V gene has CDR1 MGHRA and CDR2 YSYEKL. CDR3 sequence (DNA): TGCGCCAGCAGCCCCCCAGGGGGCAGTGACGAAAAACTGTTTTTT. This translates into CASSPPGGSDEKLFF.

The CDR3 nucleotides read TGTGCCAGCAGCCGCAACCAGCCCGGGACAGGGTACTCCAATGAGCAGTTCTTC. This encodes CASSRNQPGTGYSNEQFF. This chain connects TRBV11-2 to TRBJ2-1, with 9 bases fitting TRBD1. CDR1 is SGHAT, CDR2 FQNNGV, per germline. V lost 5 bases and J lost 6; bases outside the gene matches: 17. The CDR3 has 18 amino acids.

The chain links TRBV14 to TRBJ2-5; D unclear. The V gene's germline CDR1 is SGHDN and CDR2 FVKESK. V shed 3 bases and J shed 5 bases, with 4 bases lying between them. This CDR3 region has 11 residues. Here the CDR3 DNA reads TGTGCCAGCAGCCATGCGGAGACCCAGTACTTC. Protein: CASSHAETQYF.